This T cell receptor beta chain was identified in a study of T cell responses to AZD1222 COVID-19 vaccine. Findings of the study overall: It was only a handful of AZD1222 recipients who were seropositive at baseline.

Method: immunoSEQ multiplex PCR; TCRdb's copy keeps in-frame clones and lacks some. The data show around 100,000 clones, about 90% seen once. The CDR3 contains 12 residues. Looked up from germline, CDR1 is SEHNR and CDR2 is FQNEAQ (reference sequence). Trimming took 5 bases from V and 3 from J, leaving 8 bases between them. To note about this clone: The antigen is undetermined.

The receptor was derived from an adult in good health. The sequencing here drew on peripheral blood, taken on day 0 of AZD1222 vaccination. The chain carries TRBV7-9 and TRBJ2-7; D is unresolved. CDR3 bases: TGTGCCAGCAGCCGGGCCGGCTACGAGCAGTACTTC. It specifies CASSRAGYEQYF.